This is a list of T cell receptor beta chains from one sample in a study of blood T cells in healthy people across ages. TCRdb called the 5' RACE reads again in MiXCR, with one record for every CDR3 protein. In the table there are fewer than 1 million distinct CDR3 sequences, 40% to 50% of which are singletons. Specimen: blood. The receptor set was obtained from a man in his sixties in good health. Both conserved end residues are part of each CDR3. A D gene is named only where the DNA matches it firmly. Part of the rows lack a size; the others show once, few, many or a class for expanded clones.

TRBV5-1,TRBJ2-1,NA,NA,TGCGCCAGCAGCTGGCAGGGGATTTACAATGAGCAGTTCTTC,CASSWQGIYNEQFF
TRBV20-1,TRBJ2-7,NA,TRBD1,TGCAGTGCTAGAGAAGGAGGCCCCGGGACAGGGGGTCGGGAAGGGCAGTACTTC,CSAREGGPGTGGREGQYF
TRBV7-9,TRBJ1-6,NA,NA,TGTGCCAGCAGCCCTGGTCAACGGGACGCCCATGGCCTCCACTTT,CASSPGQRDAHGLHF
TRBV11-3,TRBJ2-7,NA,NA,TGTGCCAGCAGCTTAGGACACGGTGTGGGCGAGCAGTACTTC,CASSLGHGVGEQYF
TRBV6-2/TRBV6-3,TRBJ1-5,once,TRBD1,TGTGCCAGCAGTTACTGGGACAGGGGTCAGCCCCAGCATTTT,CASSYWDRGQPQHF
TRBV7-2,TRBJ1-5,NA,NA,TGTGCCAGCAGCTTAATCGGGCAGAATAGCAATCAGCCCCAGCATTTT,CASSLIGQNSNQPQHF
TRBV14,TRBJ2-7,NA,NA,TGTGCCAGCAGCCAAGTGGATGGCAGCTACGAGCAGTACTTC,CASSQVDGSYEQYF
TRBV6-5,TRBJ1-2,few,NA,TGTGCCAGCAGGCTGGCGGCAGCGGGTAACTATGGCTACACCTTC,CASRLAAAGNYGYTF
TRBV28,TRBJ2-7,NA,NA,TGTGCCAGCAAACAGGGTGGTTCCTACGAGCAGTACTTC,CASKQGGSYEQYF
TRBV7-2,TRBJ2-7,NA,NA,TGTGCCAGCAGCGTAGGGGCAGGGGAGGGCGAGCAGTACTTC,CASSVGAGEGEQYF
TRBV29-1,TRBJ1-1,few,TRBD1,TGCAGCGTTGGGCCTGCAGGGGGCAACACTGAAGCTTTCTTT,CSVGPAGGNTEAFF
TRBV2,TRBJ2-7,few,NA,TGTGCCAGCAGTGGACTAGACTCCTACGAGCAGTACTTC,CASSGLDSYEQYF
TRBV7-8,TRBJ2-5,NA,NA,TGTGCCAGCAGCGCCCGGGTGCGCCAGTACTTC,CASSARVRQYF
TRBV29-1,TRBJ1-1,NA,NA,TGCAGCGCCAGAGGGGCTGACGGAGCCATTGTGAACACTGAAGCTTTCTTT,CSARGADGAIVNTEAFF
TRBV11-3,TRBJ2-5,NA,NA,TGTGCCAGCAGCCAAACTAGGGGGCAAGAGACCCAGTACTTC,CASSQTRGQETQYF
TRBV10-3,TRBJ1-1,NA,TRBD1,TGTGCCATCAGTGAGTCTACGGCAGGGGGCAAGAGGGGAGCTTTCTTT,CAISESTAGGKRGAFF
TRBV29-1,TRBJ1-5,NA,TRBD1,TGCAGCGTTGATTCAGGGGGTGGTCAGCCCCAGCATTTT,CSVDSGGGQPQHF
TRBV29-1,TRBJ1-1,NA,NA,TGCAGCGTGCAAGCCAGGGGCGGGAACACTGAAGCTTTCTTT,CSVQARGGNTEAFF
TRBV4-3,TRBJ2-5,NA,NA,TGCGCCAGCAGCCAAGCGGCTAGTCCTCGAGAGACCCAGTACTTC,CASSQAASPRETQYF
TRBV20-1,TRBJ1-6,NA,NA,TGCAGTGCCGCCGGGACTAGCGGGGGACCCACCCAACATTCACCCCTCCACTTT,CSAAGTSGGPTQHSPLHF
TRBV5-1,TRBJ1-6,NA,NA,TGCGCCAGCAGCCTCCGGACAGCTAATTCACCCCTCCACTTT,CASSLRTANSPLHF
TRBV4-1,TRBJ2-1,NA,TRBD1,TGCGCCGGCAGCCAAGTATGGACAGGGTACTCCATGGCTACTAGGAATGAGCAGTTCTTC,CAGSQVWTGYSMATRNEQFF
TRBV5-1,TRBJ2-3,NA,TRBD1,TGCGCCAGCAGTCACGACAGGGCGTACACAGATACGCAGTATTTT,CASSHDRAYTDTQYF
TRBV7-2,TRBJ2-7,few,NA,TGTGCCAGCACCCAATGGGGGGCCTACGAGCAGTACTTC,CASTQWGAYEQYF
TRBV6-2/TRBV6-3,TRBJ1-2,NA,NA,TGTGCCAGCAGTACGAACCCCTATGGCTACACCTTC,CASSTNPYGYTF
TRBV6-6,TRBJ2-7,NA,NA,TGTGCCAGCAGTTACGCGGGACAGAACTACGAGCAGTACTTC,CASSYAGQNYEQYF
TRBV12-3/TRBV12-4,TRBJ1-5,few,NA,TGTGCCAGCAGTTTAGACAGGGAACAGCCCCAGCATTTT,CASSLDREQPQHF
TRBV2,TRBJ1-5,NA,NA,TGTGCCAGCATGGGGGGGGGAAATCAGCCCCAGCATTTT,CASMGGGNQPQHF
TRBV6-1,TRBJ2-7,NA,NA,TGTGCCAGCAAGGGTCGGAAAGGGACGGGTAACTCCTACGAGCAGTACTTC,CASKGRKGTGNSYEQYF
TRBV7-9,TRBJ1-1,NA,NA,TGTGCCAGCAGCTCAGCCCTAGCCGCTTTCTTT,CASSSALAAFF
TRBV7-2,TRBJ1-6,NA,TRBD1,TGTGCCAGCAGCTTCGGGACAGGGTTCTCACCCCTCCACTTT,CASSFGTGFSPLHF
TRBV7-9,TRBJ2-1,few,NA,TGTGCCAGCAGCTTATCCTACGGCAATGAGCAGTTCTTC,CASSLSYGNEQFF
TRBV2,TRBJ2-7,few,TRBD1,TGTGCCAGCAGGCAGGGGGAGACGTACGAGCAGTACTTC,CASRQGETYEQYF
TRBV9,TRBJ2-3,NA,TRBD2,TGTGCCAGCAGCGGGGGGGGGATGTCTAGCACAGATACGCAGTATTTT,CASSGGGMSSTDTQYF
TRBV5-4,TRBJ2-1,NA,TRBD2,TGTGCCAGCAGCCTTAGCGGGGAGACTTACAATGAGCAGTTCTTC,CASSLSGETYNEQFF
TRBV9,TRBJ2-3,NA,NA,TGTGCCAGCAGCGTGGGGACAATCACAGATACGCAGTATTTT,CASSVGTITDTQYF
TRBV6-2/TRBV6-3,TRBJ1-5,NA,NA,TGTGCCAGCAGTTACTTGACCCGGGCGGGTCATCAGCCCCAGCATTTT,CASSYLTRAGHQPQHF
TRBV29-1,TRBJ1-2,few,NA,TGCAGCGTTGTCAGGGGAATAGGGAACTATGGCTACACCTTC,CSVVRGIGNYGYTF
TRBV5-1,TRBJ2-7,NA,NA,TGCGCCAGCAGCCCCGGGGGTCTTACCTCCTACGAGCAGTACTTC,CASSPGGLTSYEQYF
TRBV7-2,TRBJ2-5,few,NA,TGTGCCAGCAGCTTAGGAATCGTCAGGGACAAAGAGACCCAGTACTTC,CASSLGIVRDKETQYF
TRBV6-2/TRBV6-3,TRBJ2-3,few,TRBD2,TGTGCCAGCGGTGACACTAGCGAGACAGATACGCAGTATTTT,CASGDTSETDTQYF
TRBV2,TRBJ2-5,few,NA,TGTGCCAGCAGGGGTTGGAGCGGTTCCACCCAAGAGACCCAGTACTTC,CASRGWSGSTQETQYF
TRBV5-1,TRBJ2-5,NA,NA,TGCGCCAGCAGCCACAGCATGGAGGGGGAGCAGTACTTC,CASSHSMEGEQYF
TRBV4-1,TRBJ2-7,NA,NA,TGCGCCAGCAACCAACCCCCGGCAAACGAGCAGTACTTC,CASNQPPANEQYF
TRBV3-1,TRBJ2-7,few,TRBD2,TGTGCCAGCGCTTCCTTGGGGGGGAGCTCCTACGAGCAGTACTTC,CASASLGGSSYEQYF
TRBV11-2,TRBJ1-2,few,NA,TGTGCCAGCAGCCAAGTCACTAGGGATGGCTACACCTTC,CASSQVTRDGYTF
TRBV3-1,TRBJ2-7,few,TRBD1,TGTGCCAGCAGCCAAGATCGTGACAGGGGGCTAGAGCAGTACTTC,CASSQDRDRGLEQYF
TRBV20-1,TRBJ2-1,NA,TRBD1,TGCAGTGCTATAGACAGGGGGCACGACAATGAGCAGTTCTTC,CSAIDRGHDNEQFF